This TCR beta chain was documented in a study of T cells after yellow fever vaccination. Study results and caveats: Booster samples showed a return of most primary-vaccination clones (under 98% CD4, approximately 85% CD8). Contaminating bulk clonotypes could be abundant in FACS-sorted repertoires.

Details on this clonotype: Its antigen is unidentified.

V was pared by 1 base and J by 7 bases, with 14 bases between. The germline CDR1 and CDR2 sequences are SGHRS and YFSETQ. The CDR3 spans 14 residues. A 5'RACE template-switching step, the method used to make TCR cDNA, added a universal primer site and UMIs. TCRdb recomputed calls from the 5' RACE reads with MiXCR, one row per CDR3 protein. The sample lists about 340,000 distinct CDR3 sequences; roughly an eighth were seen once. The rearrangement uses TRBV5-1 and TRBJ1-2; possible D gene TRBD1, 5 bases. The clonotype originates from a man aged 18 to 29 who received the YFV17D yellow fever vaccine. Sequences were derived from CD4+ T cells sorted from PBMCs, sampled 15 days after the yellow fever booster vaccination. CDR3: CASSLSRFGGGYTF. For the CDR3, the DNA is TGCGCCAGCAGCTTGTCTCGGTTCGGGGGTGGCTACACCTTC.